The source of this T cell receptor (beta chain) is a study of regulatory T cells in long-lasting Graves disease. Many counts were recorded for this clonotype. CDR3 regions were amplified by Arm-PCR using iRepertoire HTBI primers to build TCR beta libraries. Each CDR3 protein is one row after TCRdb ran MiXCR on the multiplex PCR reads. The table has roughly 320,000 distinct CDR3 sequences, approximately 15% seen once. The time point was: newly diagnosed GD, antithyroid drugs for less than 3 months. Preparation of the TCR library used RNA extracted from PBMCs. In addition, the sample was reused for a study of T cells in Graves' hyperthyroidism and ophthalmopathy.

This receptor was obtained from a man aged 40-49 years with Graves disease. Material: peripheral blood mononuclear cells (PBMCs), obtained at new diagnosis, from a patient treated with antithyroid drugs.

CDR3: CASSPLGSGANVLTF. CDR3 DNA: TGTGCCAGCAGTCCCCTGGGATCTGGGGCCAACGTCCTGACTTTC. The chain links TRBV6-2 or TRBV6-3 to TRBJ2-6, with unresolved D. The CDR3 extends over 15 amino acids. CDR1 is MNHEY and CDR2 is SVGEGT in the germline V gene. The V gene lost 5 bases and the J gene lost 1 base, with 9 bases spanning the gap.